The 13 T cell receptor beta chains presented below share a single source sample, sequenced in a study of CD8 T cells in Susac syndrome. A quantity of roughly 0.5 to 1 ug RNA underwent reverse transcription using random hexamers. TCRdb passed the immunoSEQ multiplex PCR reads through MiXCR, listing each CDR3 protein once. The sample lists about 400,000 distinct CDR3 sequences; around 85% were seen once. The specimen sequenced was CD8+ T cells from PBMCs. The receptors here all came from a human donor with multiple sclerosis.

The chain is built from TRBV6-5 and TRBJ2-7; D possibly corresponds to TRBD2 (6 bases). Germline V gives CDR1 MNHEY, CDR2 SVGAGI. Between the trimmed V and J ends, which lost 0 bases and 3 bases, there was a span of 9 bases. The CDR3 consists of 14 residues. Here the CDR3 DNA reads TGTGCCAGCAGTTACTCGTGGGGGGACTACGAGCAGTACTTC. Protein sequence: CASSYSWGDYEQYF.

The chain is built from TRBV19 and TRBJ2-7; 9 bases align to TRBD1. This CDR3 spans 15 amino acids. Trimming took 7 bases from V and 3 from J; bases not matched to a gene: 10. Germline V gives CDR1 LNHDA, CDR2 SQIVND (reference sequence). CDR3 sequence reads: CASTAGTGNFYEQYF. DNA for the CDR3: TGTGCCAGTACCGCCGGGACAGGGAATTTCTACGAGCAGTACTTC.

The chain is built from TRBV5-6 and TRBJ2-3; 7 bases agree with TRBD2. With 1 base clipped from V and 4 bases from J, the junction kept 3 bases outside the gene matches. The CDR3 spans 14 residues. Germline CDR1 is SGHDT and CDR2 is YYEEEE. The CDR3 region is CASSLRGVADTQYF. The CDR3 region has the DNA TGTGCCAGCAGCTTGCGGGGGGTAGCAGATACGCAGTATTTT.

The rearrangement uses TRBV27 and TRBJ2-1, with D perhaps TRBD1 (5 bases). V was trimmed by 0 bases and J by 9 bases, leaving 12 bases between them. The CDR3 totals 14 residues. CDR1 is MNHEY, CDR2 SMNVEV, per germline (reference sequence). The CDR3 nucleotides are TGTGCCAGCAGTTTATCACGGACATCGGGTGAGCAGTTCTTC. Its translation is CASSLSRTSGEQFF.

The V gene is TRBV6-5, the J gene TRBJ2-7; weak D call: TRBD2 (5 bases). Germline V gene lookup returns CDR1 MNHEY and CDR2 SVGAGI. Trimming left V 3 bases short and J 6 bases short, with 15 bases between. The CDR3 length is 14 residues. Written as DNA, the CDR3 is TGTGCCAGCAGTTATACCGACGCGGGCGGCGAGCAGTACTTC. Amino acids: CASSYTDAGGEQYF.

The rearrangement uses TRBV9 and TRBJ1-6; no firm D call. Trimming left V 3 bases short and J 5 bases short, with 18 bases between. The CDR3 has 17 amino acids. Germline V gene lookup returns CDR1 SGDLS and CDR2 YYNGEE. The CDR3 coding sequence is TGTGCCAGCAGCGCCGATCATGGACCGAGGGATAATTCACCCCTCCACTTT. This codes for CASSADHGPRDNSPLHF.

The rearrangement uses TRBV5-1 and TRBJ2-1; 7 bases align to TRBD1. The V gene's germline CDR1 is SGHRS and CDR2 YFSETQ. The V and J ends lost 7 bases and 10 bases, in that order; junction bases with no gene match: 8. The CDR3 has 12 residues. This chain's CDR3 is CASHTGEGEQFF. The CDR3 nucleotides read TGCGCCAGCCATACAGGGGAAGGAGAGCAGTTCTTC.

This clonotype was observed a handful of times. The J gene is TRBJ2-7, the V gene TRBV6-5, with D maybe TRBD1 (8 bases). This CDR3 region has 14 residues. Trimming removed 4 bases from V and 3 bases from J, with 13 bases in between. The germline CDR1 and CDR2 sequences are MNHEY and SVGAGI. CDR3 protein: CASSSDRDYYEQYF. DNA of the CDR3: TGTGCCAGCAGTTCGGACAGGGACTACTACGAGCAGTACTTC.

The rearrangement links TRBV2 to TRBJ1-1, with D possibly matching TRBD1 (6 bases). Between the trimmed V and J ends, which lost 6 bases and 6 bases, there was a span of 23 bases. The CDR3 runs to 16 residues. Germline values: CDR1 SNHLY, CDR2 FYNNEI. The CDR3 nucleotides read TGTGCCAGCAGACACGACAGGACTATTGGTGTCGCTGAAGCTTTCTTT. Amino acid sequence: CASRHDRTIGVAEAFF.

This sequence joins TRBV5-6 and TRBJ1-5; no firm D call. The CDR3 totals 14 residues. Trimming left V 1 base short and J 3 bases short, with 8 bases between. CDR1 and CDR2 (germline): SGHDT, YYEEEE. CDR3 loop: CASSLWTVNQPQHF. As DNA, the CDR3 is TGTGCCAGCAGCTTGTGGACGGTCAATCAGCCCCAGCATTTT.

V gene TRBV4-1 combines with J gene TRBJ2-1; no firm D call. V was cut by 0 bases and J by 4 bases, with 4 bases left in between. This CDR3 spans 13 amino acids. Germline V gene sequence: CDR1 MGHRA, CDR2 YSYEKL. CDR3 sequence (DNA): TGCGCCAGCAGCCAAGAGGCTTACAATGAGCAGTTCTTC. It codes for CASSQEAYNEQFF.

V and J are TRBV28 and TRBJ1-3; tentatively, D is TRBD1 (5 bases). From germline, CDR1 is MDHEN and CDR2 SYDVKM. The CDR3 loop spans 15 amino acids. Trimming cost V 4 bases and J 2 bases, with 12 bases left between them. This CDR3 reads CASSSQVRPGNTIYF. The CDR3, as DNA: TGTGCCAGCAGTTCACAGGTCCGTCCTGGAAACACCATATATTTT. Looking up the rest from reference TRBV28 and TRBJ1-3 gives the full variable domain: DVKVTQSSRYLVKRTGEKVFLECVQDMDHENMFWYRQDPGLGLRLIYFSYDVKMKEKGDIPEGYSVSREKKERFSLILESASTNQTSMYLCASSSQVRPGNTIYFGEGSWLTVV.

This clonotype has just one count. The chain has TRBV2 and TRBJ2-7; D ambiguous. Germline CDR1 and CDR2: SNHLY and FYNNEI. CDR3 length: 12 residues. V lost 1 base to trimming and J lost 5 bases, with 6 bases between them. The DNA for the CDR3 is TGTGCCAGCAGTGAAGGTAGAGACGAGCAGTACTTC. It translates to CASSEGRDEQYF.